The 26 T cell receptor beta chains below all came from one sample that was sequenced in a study of cytomegalovirus exposure and HLA in healthy donors. The PCR used 60 Vbeta and 13 Jbeta primers. The table came from immunoSEQ multiplex PCR; TCRdb's copy has only in-frame clones and leaves some out. The sample records around 140,000 clones, around 80% being singletons. The specimen was PBMCs. The receptors stem from a female donor in good health and CMV-seropositive.

The V gene is TRBV30, the J gene TRBJ2-1; 13 positions agree with TRBD2. The CDR3 is 15 amino acids. Germline values: CDR1 GTSNPN, CDR2 SVGIG (reference sequence). Germline trimming cut 2 bases from V and 8 bases from J; bases unmatched to any gene: 6. Written as DNA, the CDR3 is TGTGCCTGGAGTTGGACTAGCGGGGGCGGGGATGAGCAGTTCTTC. Protein: CAWSWTSGGGDEQFF.

This chain connects TRBV7-2 to TRBJ2-7; weak D call: TRBD2 (5 bases). Trimming pared 1 base from V and 6 bases from J, leaving 7 bases between. CDR1 and CDR2 from the germline V gene are SGHTA and FQGNSA. The CDR3 has 12 amino acids. The CDR3 is CASSLDAGEQYF. DNA for the CDR3: TGTGCCAGCAGCTTAGATGCGGGCGAGCAGTACTTC.

The chain joins TRBV19 to TRBJ2-2; 9 bases match TRBD1. The CDR3 is 15 residues long. Looked up from germline, CDR1 is LNHDA and CDR2 is SQIVND (reference sequence). With V trimmed by 3 bases and J by 4 bases, 3 bases remained unmatched. The CDR3 DNA sequence: TGTGCCAGTAGTATGGAGACAGGGGGCACCGGGGAGCTGTTTTTT. Translated: CASSMETGGTGELFF.

The chain recombines TRBV6-1 with TRBJ2-3; maybe TRBD2 (6 bases). CDR3 length: 17 amino acids. Trimming shortened V by 0 bases and J by 2 bases, and 15 bases separated the two germline ends. Germline V gene lookup returns CDR1 MNHNS and CDR2 SASEGT. The DNA of the CDR3 is TGTGCCAGCAGTGAAGCGAGTGGGACTTTTTTCACAGATACGCAGTATTTT. Its protein product is CASSEASGTFFTDTQYF.

The chain couples TRBV5-1 to TRBJ2-7, with 7 bases aligning to TRBD1. This CDR3 has 14 amino acids. Germline values: CDR1 SGHRS, CDR2 YFSETQ. Losses at the gene ends were 3 bases for V and 2 bases for J; bases not matched to a gene: 5. As DNA, the CDR3 is TGCGCCAGCAGCTCTACGGGACAGACCTACGAGCAGTACTTC. It is translated as CASSSTGQTYEQYF.

The V call is TRBV14, the J call TRBJ1-5, with 8 bases lining up with TRBD1. The V segment lost 0 bases and the J segment 5 bases; nucleotides outside the gene matches: 12. The CDR3 is 18 amino acids. CDR1 and CDR2 (germline): SGHDN, FVKESK. The DNA for the CDR3 is TGTGCCAGCAGCCAAGACTCGCGGCAGGGACAGGATCATCAGCCCCAGCATTTT. Its protein product is CASSQDSRQGQDHQPQHF.

This clone was seen a handful of times. The V call is TRBV29-1, the J call TRBJ2-2; D gene uncertain. The CDR3 length is 13 residues. Germline V lookup: CDR1 SQVTM, CDR2 ANQGSEA. Trimming removed 1 base at V and 4 bases at J, with 7 bases between. In nucleotides, the CDR3 is TGCAGCGTTGAAGGGCGCGGCACCGGGGAGCTGTTTTTT. Translation: CSVEGRGTGELFF.

The gene calls are TRBV5-1 and TRBJ2-3, with 8 nucleotides matching TRBD2. There are 16 residues in the CDR3. Germline assignment: CDR1 SGHRS and CDR2 YFSETQ. V shed 1 base, J shed 4 bases, and the junction held 8 bases outside the gene matches. CDR3 residues: CASSLSAGRAADTQYF. The CDR3 DNA sequence: TGCGCCAGCAGCTTGAGCGCCGGGAGGGCCGCAGATACGCAGTATTTT.

The chain uses TRBV9 and TRBJ2-1, with TRBD2 matching 11 bases. The length of the CDR3 is 15 residues. The germline V gene encodes CDR1 SGDLS and CDR2 YYNGEE. The V segment lost 3 bases and the J segment 12 bases; nucleotides outside the gene matches: 11. The CDR3 loop is CASSDLLAGAQGQFF. CDR3 nucleotides: TGTGCCAGCAGCGACTTACTAGCGGGGGCGCAGGGGCAGTTCTTC.

V usage is TRBV18 and J usage is TRBJ2-1, with 15 bases matching TRBD2. Germline CDR1 and CDR2: KGHSH and LQKENI. The CDR3 is made up of 17 amino acids. V shed 6 bases and J 6 bases; nucleotides not matched to a gene: 9. The CDR3 DNA is TGTGCCAGCTCTAGAAGGACTAGCGGGGGGGGCTCCAATGAGCAGTTCTTC. Residues: CASSRRTSGGGSNEQFF.

This rearrangement joins TRBV10-1 to TRBJ2-3; 11 nucleotides agree with TRBD2. V was clipped by 2 bases and J by 2 bases; unmatched bases: 3. From germline, CDR1 is WNHNN and CDR2 SYGVQD (reference sequence). The CDR3 totals 16 residues. CDR3 coding DNA: TGCGCCAGCAGTGAGGAGACTAGCGGGAACACAGATACGCAGTATTTT. Protein product: CASSEETSGNTDTQYF.

The J gene is TRBJ2-6, the V gene TRBV19, with D unresolved. Germline assignment: CDR1 LNHDA and CDR2 SQIVND (reference sequence). V was shortened by 3 bases and J by 0 bases, with 12 bases between the two germline ends. The CDR3 sequence is 17 residues long. This chain's CDR3 is CASSITQISSGANVLTF. As DNA, the CDR3 is TGTGCCAGTAGTATCACCCAGATCAGCTCTGGGGCCAACGTCCTGACTTTC.

The chain employs TRBV2 and TRBJ1-4, with 11 bases identical to TRBD1. The CDR3 has 14 residues. The germline V gene encodes CDR1 SNHLY and CDR2 FYNNEI. V gave up 8 bases and J gave up 7 bases; unmatched junction bases: 6. The CDR3 coding sequence is TGTGCCAGCCTCGACGGGACAGGGGGTGAAAAACTGTTTTTT. Its translation: CASLDGTGGEKLFF.

The chain carries TRBV7-3 and TRBJ2-2, with D uncertain. This CDR3 spans 14 amino acids. Germline CDR1 is SGHTA and CDR2 is FQGTGA. V dropped 2 bases and J dropped 2 bases, with 6 bases sitting between them. CDR3 in amino acids: CASSLALNTGELFF. In nucleotides, the CDR3 is TGTGCCAGCAGCTTAGCGCTTAACACCGGGGAGCTGTTTTTT.

The chain has TRBV4-1 and TRBJ1-3; D may be TRBD1 (6 bases). The V gene lost 4 bases and the J gene lost 9 bases, with 16 bases spanning the gap. Germline V lookup: CDR1 MGHRA, CDR2 YSYEKL. CDR3 length equals 14 residues. The CDR3 sequence is CASSPSRQGLTIYF. CDR3 DNA sequence: TGCGCCAGCAGCCCCTCAAGGCAGGGGCTCACCATATATTTT.

The chain has TRBV9 and TRBJ2-1; 9 bases match TRBD1. J gave up 7 bases and V 4 bases, and 6 bases lay outside the gene matches. The CDR3 contains 14 residues. Germline V gene sequence: CDR1 SGDLS, CDR2 YYNGEE. The CDR3 coding sequence is TGTGCCAGCAGCTCACACAGGGGGCGGAATGAGCAGTTCTTC. It codes for CASSSHRGRNEQFF. Looking up the rest from reference TRBV9 and TRBJ2-1 gives the full variable domain: DSGVTQTPKHLITATGQRVTLRCSPRSGDLSVYWYQQSLDQGLQFLIQYYNGEERAKGNILERFSAQQFPDLHSELNLSSLELGDSALYFCASSSHRGRNEQFFGPGTRLTVL.

This chain connects TRBV19 to TRBJ2-1; TRBD2 matches at 8 bases. V lost 4 bases and J lost 4; bases outside the gene matches: 9. Germline V gene sequence: CDR1 LNHDA, CDR2 SQIVND (reference sequence). The CDR3 has 16 amino acids. The CDR3 DNA sequence: TGTGCCAGTAGTACTAAAGCGGGAGTGTATTACAATGAGCAGTTCTTC. This gives the protein CASSTKAGVYYNEQFF.

This clone has just a few counts. The V and J genes are TRBV18 and TRBJ1-1; 8 bases line up with TRBD1. Germline CDR1 and CDR2: KGHSH and LQKENI. V gave up 1 base and J gave up 3 bases; unmatched junction bases: 4. CDR3 length: 15 residues. In DNA, the CDR3 is TGTGCCAGCTCACCACTCGGACAGGGATACACTGAAGCTTTCTTT. It codes for CASSPLGQGYTEAFF.

The count of this clone is one. The chain uses TRBV11-2 and TRBJ2-1; a weak D match, TRBD1 (5 bases). Germline CDR1 and CDR2: SGHAT and FQNNGV. The CDR3 extends over 15 amino acids. Between the trimmed V and J ends, which lost 4 bases and 7 bases, there was a span of 17 bases. CDR3 in amino acids: CASSYLAQASNEQFF. The DNA for the CDR3 is TGTGCCAGCAGCTATCTTGCACAGGCTTCTAATGAGCAGTTCTTC.

CDR3 protein: CASSLQGTDTQYF. The CDR3 coding sequence is TGCGCCAGCAGCTTACAGGGGACAGATACGCAGTATTTT. The rearrangement joins TRBV5-1 to TRBJ2-3; 7 positions match TRBD1. Trimming at V came to 2 bases and at J to 3 bases, leaving 0 bases not matched to a gene. In germline, CDR1 is SGHRS, CDR2 YFSETQ. This CDR3 contains 13 residues.

The chain uses TRBV6-5 and TRBJ2-7, with 7 bases lining up with TRBD2. The V gene end was trimmed by 0 bases and the J gene end by 7 bases; junction bases not matched to a gene: 0. Germline loops: CDR1 MNHEY, CDR2 SVGAGI. The CDR3 has 12 amino acids. CDR3 loop: CASSYSGGEQYF. CDR3 nucleotides: TGTGCCAGCAGTTACTCCGGGGGGGAGCAGTACTTC.

The rearrangement joins TRBV28 to TRBJ1-2; D is uncertain. Germline-derived CDR1 and CDR2 are MDHEN and SYDVKM. V lost 3 bases and J lost 4, with 12 bases in between. This CDR3 comprises 14 residues. CDR3 region: CASSFRSRGYGYTF. CDR3 sequence (DNA): TGTGCCAGCAGTTTCCGGTCCCGGGGCTATGGCTACACCTTC.

The chain couples TRBV9 to TRBJ2-3, with 7 nucleotides matching TRBD2. Looked up from germline, CDR1 is SGDLS and CDR2 is YYNGEE. The CDR3 is 16 residues long. The V and J ends lost 0 bases and 5 bases, in that order; junction bases with no gene match: 9. This chain's CDR3 is CASSVESGMVGDTQYF. CDR3 nucleotides: TGTGCCAGCAGCGTAGAGAGCGGGATGGTAGGAGATACGCAGTATTTT.

This clone was observed a handful of times. The chain uses TRBV28 and TRBJ2-7; D possibly corresponds to TRBD2 (5 bases). CDR3 length equals 15 residues. From germline, CDR1 is MDHEN and CDR2 SYDVKM. The V and J ends lost 7 bases and 1 base respectively, with 17 bases between them. For the CDR3, the DNA is TGTGCCAGCACCAAAACACCAACGGGGTCCTACGAGCAGTACTTC. Translating gives CASTKTPTGSYEQYF.

The rearrangement links TRBV19 to TRBJ2-5; 8 bases fit TRBD1. Germline V CDR1 and CDR2: LNHDA, SQIVND (reference sequence). CDR3 length: 14 amino acids. V was clipped by 9 bases and J by 4 bases; unmatched bases: 10. The CDR3 DNA follows: TGTGCCAGCGGGCGACAGGGGAGCGGAGAGACCCAGTACTTC. Translation: CASGRQGSGETQYF.

The V and J genes are TRBV7-2 and TRBJ1-3; maybe TRBD1 (5 bases). Germline V CDR1 and CDR2: SGHTA, FQGNSA. The CDR3 spans 15 residues. V lost 0 bases to trimming and J lost 4 bases, with 10 bases between them. DNA of the CDR3: TGTGCCAGCAGCTTAGCGCAGGGTTACGGAAACACCATATATTTT. Its translation is CASSLAQGYGNTIYF. The full variable domain, completed using reference TRBV7-2 and TRBJ1-3, is GAGVSQSPSNKVTEKGKDVELRCDPISGHTALYWYRQSLGQGLEFLIYFQGNSAPDKSGLPSDRFSAERTGGSVSTLTIQRTQQEDSAVYLCASSLAQGYGNTIYFGEGSWLTVV.